This T cell receptor beta chain derives from a study of T cells in Graves' hyperthyroidism and ophthalmopathy. Germline V gene data show CDR1 as SGHTA and CDR2 as FQGNSA. V lost 8 bases, J lost 11 bases, and 13 bases lay in between. The CDR3 covers 11 residues. Study-level points and caveats: Most thyroid-expanded clonotypes above 0.001 were also found in blood.

This clonotype occurred many times. Antigen unknown. What was amplified from RNA transcripts were TCR beta CDR3 regions. The TCR CDR3 first-round RT-PCR relied on the HTBI primer set. TCRdb used MiXCR to reprocess the multiplex PCR reads, holding one entry per CDR3 protein. The table lists a few hundred thousand distinct CDR3 sequences, about 15% of them singletons. Each 10 ml fresh peripheral blood draw supplied the PBMCs. The clonotype originates from a woman aged 25 to 39 with Graves' hyperthyroidism. J is TRBJ2-1 and V is TRBV7-2; D is possibly TRBD2 (5 bases). The sample was blood. Here the CDR3 DNA reads TGTGCCAGCCAGGCGGGTGTCCAGCAGTTCTTC. Translated, it gives CASQAGVQQFF.